This T cell receptor beta chain was profiled in a study of regulatory T cells in long-lasting Graves disease. Looking at the study overall: Antithyroid drugs had been taken under 3 months by newly diagnosed Graves' patients. Study outcomes and limitations: Reduced TCR diversity was observed in persistent Graves' patients versus newly diagnosed patients.

In germline, CDR1 is SGHRS, CDR2 YFSETQ. J was trimmed by 5 bases and V by 0 bases; bases with no gene match: 11. The CDR3 has 16 residues. The time point here: newly diagnosed GD, antithyroid drugs for less than 3 months. The TCR library was prepared using RNA isolated from PBMCs. Arm-PCR of CDR3 regions with iRepertoire HTBI primers generated TCR beta libraries. TCRdb called the multiplex PCR reads again in MiXCR, with one record for every CDR3 protein. The profile shows more than 300,000 distinct CDR3 sequences, around 15% of them singletons. This clonotype was seen at least ten times. The antigen remains undetermined. The same sample was also studied in work on T cells in Graves' hyperthyroidism and ophthalmopathy. As that report states: An initial round of RT-PCR targeting the TCR CDR3 relied on the HTBI primer set.

J is TRBJ2-7 and V is TRBV5-1; 7 nucleotides align to TRBD1. The specimen comprised peripheral blood mononuclear cells (PBMCs), sampled at new diagnosis, from a patient treated with antithyroid drugs. The TCR sequence derives from a woman between 18 and 29 years old with Graves disease. The CDR3 protein is CASSLGDRVGKDEQYF. CDR3 coding DNA: TGCGCCAGCAGCTTGGGAGACAGGGTAGGGAAGGACGAGCAGTACTTC.